This is a list of T cell receptor beta chains from one sample in a study of blood T cell repertoires in COVID-19. Clones were read by immunoSEQ multiplex PCR, and TCRdb kept only the in-frame ones, dropping some. Among about 220,000 clones listed, over 75% were seen once. Material: peripheral blood. Receptor source: a human donor in a cohort sampled during active COVID-19. Each CDR3 is given with its conserved first and last residue. D genes are given only for firm matches. A clone size is listed for some rows: how often the clone was seen (once, few, many), or a class if it is expanded.

>few|NA|TRBJ2-3|TRBV5-8
TGTGCCAGCAGCAGACCTAGCCACACAGATACGCAGTATTTT
CASSRPSHTDTQYF
>few|NA|TRBJ2-2|TRBV4-1
TGCGCCAGCAGCCAGGCTTACGGCGGGGACACCGGGGAGCTGTTTTTT
CASSQAYGGDTGELFF
>NA|TRBD1|TRBJ1-2|TRBV3-1/TRBV3-2
TGTGCCAGCAGTCTGCAGGGGGCGCGATCCGGCTACACCTTC
CASSLQGARSGYTF
>NA|TRBD1|TRBJ2-7|TRBV5-5
TGTGCCAGCAGCTTCGACAGGGGGCTTCGGTACGAGCAGTACTTC
CASSFDRGLRYEQYF
>NA|NA|TRBJ2-1|TRBV5-5
TGTGCCAGCAGCTTAGGGATCAGGGGCACCTACAATGAGCAGTTCTTC
CASSLGIRGTYNEQFF
>NA|NA|TRBJ1-5|TRBV5-5
TGTGCCAGCAGCTTGGCTACAGGGTCCCCCCAGCATTTT
CASSLATGSPQHF
>NA|NA|TRBJ1-2|TRBV6-5
TGTGCCAGCAGTTACTCGGGGGGGAACTATGGCTACACCTTC
CASSYSGGNYGYTF
>NA|NA|TRBJ2-7|TRBV28
TGTGCCAGCAGTTCTGTCCCACAGGCTCCCTACGAGCAGTACTTC
CASSSVPQAPYEQYF
>NA|NA|TRBJ2-3|TRBV5-1
TGCGCCAGCAGCTTGGGCGGCATCACAGATACGCAGTATTTT
CASSLGGITDTQYF
>once|TRBD2|TRBJ2-1|TRBV7-2
TGTGCCAGCAGCTTAGCCCCCGGACTAGCGGGGGGGAAGTCCTACAATGAGCAGTTCTTC
CASSLAPGLAGGKSYNEQFF
>NA|TRBD1|TRBJ1-2|TRBV7-2
TGTGCCAGCAGCACCGACAGGGGGGCTAACTATGGCTACACCTTC
CASSTDRGANYGYTF
>NA|NA|TRBJ1-5|TRBV28
TGTGCCAGCAGCCCTCCGGCCGAGCGGGGGATGAACAATCAGCCCCAGCATTTT
CASSPPAERGMNNQPQHF
>NA|NA|TRBJ1-3|TRBV7-6
TGTGCCAGCAGCCCCCAAGCAGGGGCGAGGGGAAACACCATATATTTT
CASSPQAGARGNTIYF
>many|NA|TRBJ2-3|TRBV15
TGTGCCACCAGCCCTGAACGCTACATCCGGGGAGAGGCAGATACGCAGTATTTT
CATSPERYIRGEADTQYF
>once|NA|TRBJ2-1|TRBV5-1
TGCGCCAGTGACCCGGGCAGGGGAGTGCTAAATGAGCAGTTCTTC
CASDPGRGVLNEQFF
>NA|NA|TRBJ2-7|TRBV9
TGTGCCAGCAGCCCCCCCGGACTTCTAAGGCGATCCTACGAGCAGTACTTC
CASSPPGLLRRSYEQYF
>NA|TRBD1|TRBJ2-7|TRBV7-9
TGTGCCAGCAGCCCTAGGGGGCCCTTATACGAGCAGTACTTC
CASSPRGPLYEQYF
>few|TRBD1|TRBJ1-1|TRBV28
TGTGCCAGCAGTTATCGCCGGACAGGGGGCTCTGAAGCTTTCTTT
CASSYRRTGGSEAFF
>NA|TRBD1|TRBJ1-4|TRBV7-9
TGTGCCACCTCCCCGGACAGGGGTGAAAAACTGTTTTTT
CATSPDRGEKLFF
>NA|NA|TRBJ1-3|TRBV19
TGTGCCAGTAGCTCAAATGGACTTCTGACTGGAAACACCATATATTTT
CASSSNGLLTGNTIYF
>NA|TRBD1|TRBJ1-1|TRBV11-3
TGTGCCAGCAGCTTAGGGGGGACAGGGTACACTGAAGCTTTCTTT
CASSLGGTGYTEAFF
>NA|NA|TRBJ2-3|TRBV4-1
TGCGCCAGCAGCCAAGATCGAGAACAGGGTCGCACAGATACGCAGTATTTT
CASSQDREQGRTDTQYF
>NA|NA|TRBJ2-7|TRBV5-8
TGTGCCAGCAGCTCGAAACTACGGCACGACGAGCAGTACTTC
CASSSKLRHDEQYF
>NA|TRBD2|TRBJ2-7|TRBV28
TGTGCCAGCAGTTTTGGAGCGGGGGGGTACGAGCAGTACTTC
CASSFGAGGYEQYF
>NA|NA|TRBJ1-4|TRBV3-1/TRBV3-2
TGTGCCAGCAGCCAAGGCATAGCCAGACAGGTGGGCCTTAAGGAAAAACTGTTTTTT
CASSQGIARQVGLKEKLFF
>once|TRBD1|TRBJ1-1|TRBV6-5
TGTGCCAGCACCTCCCCGGGCGGGACAGCAGCTTTCTTT
CASTSPGGTAAFF
>few|NA|TRBJ2-2|TRBV6-5
TGTGCCAGCAGTTACATACAGGATACCGGGGAGCTGTTTTTT
CASSYIQDTGELFF
>NA|TRBD1|TRBJ1-2|TRBV18
TGTGCCAGCTCACCGGGAACAGGGGCGAACTATGGCTACACCTTC
CASSPGTGANYGYTF
>NA|NA|TRBJ1-2|TRBV20-1
TGCAGTGCTAGGGACTACTATGGCTACACCTTC
CSARDYYGYTF
>few|NA|TRBJ1-5|TRBV5-5
TGTGCCAGCAGCTTGGGGGCGGGGCCGGGCAATCAGCCCCAGCATTTT
CASSLGAGPGNQPQHF
>once|TRBD1|TRBJ2-5|TRBV7-6
TGTGCCAGCAGCTCAGGGACAGCACAAGAGACCCAGTACTTC
CASSSGTAQETQYF
>NA|TRBD2|TRBJ2-1|TRBV6-5
TGTGCCAGCACCGCCCGGCTAGCGGGGGACAATGAGCAGTTCTTC
CASTARLAGDNEQFF
>NA|NA|TRBJ2-3|TRBV6-4
TGTGCCAGCAGTAGAAGCCAGGGAGGTACGCAGTATTTT
CASSRSQGGTQYF
>NA|NA|TRBJ1-3|TRBV7-2
TGTGCCAGCAGCTTTGCGGGGGCTGGAAACACCATATATTTT
CASSFAGAGNTIYF
>NA|TRBD1|TRBJ2-7|TRBV10-3
TGTGCCATCACCGATGGACAGGGGGCTTACGAGCAGTACTTC
CAITDGQGAYEQYF
>NA|TRBD2|TRBJ2-3|TRBV19
TGTGCCAGTAGTGTCCTAGCGGGGGGGAGCACAGATACGCAGTATTTT
CASSVLAGGSTDTQYF
>NA|NA|TRBJ2-5|TRBV10-3
TGTGCCATCAGTGAGTCCTTTTCGGAAGAGACCCAGTACTTC
CAISESFSEETQYF
>NA|TRBD1|TRBJ1-2|TRBV7-2
TGTGCCAGCAGCTCTGACAGGGGGCCCTATGGCTACACCTTC
CASSSDRGPYGYTF
>NA|TRBD1|TRBJ1-1|TRBV11-1
TGTGCCAGCAGCTCTCGGACAGGGAACACTGAAGCTTTCTTT
CASSSRTGNTEAFF
>once|TRBD1|TRBJ1-1|TRBV18
TGTGCCAGCTCACGCACAGGGGGCGCTGAAGCTTTCTTT
CASSRTGGAEAFF